The 8 T cell receptor beta chains given below trace back to one sample, sequenced in a study of T cell repertoires and HLA-DP antigens. Sequenced by immunoSEQ multiplex PCR; TCRdb stores in-frame clones only, minus some. Of around 90,000 clones in the sample, around 86% were seen once. For these TCRs, the target antigens are not known. The sequencing input was CD4+ T cells from PBMCs. Source of these receptors: a man aged 45-60 years in good health and CMV-seronegative.

V and J are TRBV6-6 and TRBJ2-1; TRBD2 aligns across 16 bases. Looked up from germline, CDR1 is MNHNY and CDR2 is SVGAGI (reference sequence). This CDR3 is built from 15 residues. Losses at the gene ends were 6 bases for V and 9 bases for J; bases not matched to a gene: 5. CDR3 coding DNA: TGTGCCAGCAGGGGGACTAGCGGGAGGGCCACTGAGCAGTTCTTC. It codes for CASRGTSGRATEQFF.

This clone was detected only once. The V gene is TRBV7-2, the J gene TRBJ2-5, with TRBD2 matching over 10 bases. CDR1 is SGHTA, CDR2 FQGNSA, per germline. Losses at the gene ends were 5 bases for V and 5 bases for J; bases not matched to a gene: 11. The CDR3 is 16 residues long. DNA for the CDR3: TGTGCCAGCAGCGCAAATCGACTAGCGGGTAGGGAGACCCAGTACTTC. Protein sequence: CASSANRLAGRETQYF.

The V and J genes are TRBV30 and TRBJ1-4, with 7 bases matching TRBD1. Germline V gene lookup returns CDR1 GTSNPN and CDR2 SVGIG (reference sequence). V shed 4 bases, J shed 0 bases, and the junction held 2 bases outside the gene matches. This CDR3 comprises 14 residues. CDR3 bases: TGTGCCTGGACTCAGGGGGCAACTAATGAAAAACTGTTTTTT. Encoded protein: CAWTQGATNEKLFF.

The chain recombines TRBV19 with TRBJ2-1; maybe TRBD1 (5 bases). Germline CDR1 is LNHDA and CDR2 is SQIVND (reference sequence). The CDR3 is made up of 14 amino acids. V dropped 0 bases and J dropped 8 bases, with 11 bases sitting between them. The CDR3 nucleotides are TGTGCCAGTAGTATAGATCAGACAGCCCATGAGCAGTTCTTC. Its translation is CASSIDQTAHEQFF.

V and J are TRBV10-2 and TRBJ2-1; D is perhaps TRBD2 (6 bases). Trimming removed 2 bases at V and 3 bases at J, with 20 bases between. In germline, CDR1 is WSHSY, CDR2 SAAADI. The CDR3 consists of 18 residues. The chain's CDR3 is CASSERVEIAVLYNEQFF. The DNA of the CDR3 is TGCGCCAGCAGTGAGAGAGTGGAGATAGCGGTTCTCTACAATGAGCAGTTCTTC.

The V and J genes are TRBV19 and TRBJ2-5; 8 positions match TRBD1. The ends lost 6 bases at V and 1 base at J; junction bases unmatched: 1. CDR1 is LNHDA, CDR2 SQIVND, per germline (reference sequence). The CDR3 spans 13 residues. CDR3 sequence: CASSTGGQETQYF. In DNA form, the CDR3 reads TGTGCCAGTAGCACAGGGGGCCAAGAGACCCAGTACTTC.

J is TRBJ2-7 and V is TRBV5-1, with 13 bases that match TRBD2. V was clipped by 0 bases and J by 5 bases; unmatched bases: 2. The germline V gene encodes CDR1 SGHRS and CDR2 YFSETQ. The length of the CDR3 is 15 residues. The CDR3 is CASSLGLAGGNEQYF. The CDR3 bases are TGCGCCAGCAGCTTGGGACTAGCGGGAGGCAACGAGCAGTACTTC.

The V and J genes are TRBV18 and TRBJ1-2; the D is unclear. CDR1 and CDR2 (germline): KGHSH, LQKENI. The ends were cut back, 3 bases at V and 6 bases at J, with 14 bases in the middle. CDR3 length: 14 residues. The CDR3 coding sequence is TGTGCCAGCTCACCCCTCCGGGAAGTGCATGGCTACACCTTC. It encodes CASSPLREVHGYTF.